This T cell receptor (beta chain) was documented in a study of cytomegalovirus exposure and HLA in healthy donors. Study-wide results and limits: Within an earlier analysis, most TCR beta V segments proved productive either about 90% or about 30% of the time.

There are 15 residues in the CDR3. The germline gives CDR1 MNHEY, CDR2 SMNVEV (reference sequence). The ends lost 9 bases at V and 5 bases at J; junction bases unmatched: 15. This clone was recorded only once. Its antigen remains unknown. This PCR relied on a set of 60 Vbeta primers and 13 Jbeta primers. Data came from immunoSEQ multiplex PCR; TCRdb stores just in-frame clones and leaves some out. The table lists 140,000 or so clones, approximately 86% of them singletons. The sample was PBMCs. The clonotype comes from a woman between 40 and 50 years old in good health and CMV-seronegative. This chain links TRBV27 with TRBJ2-5; 7 positions match TRBD1. CDR3 nucleotide sequence: TGTGCCAGTGAAGGCAGATACAGGGGTTGGGAGACCCAGTACTTC. Translated, it gives CASEGRYRGWETQYF.